Shown below are 15 T cell receptor beta chains from a single sample sequenced in a study of patients and donors after allogeneic stem cell transplantation. From the RT-PCR reads, TCRdb called clonotypes with MiXCR, one entry per CDR3 protein. Altogether about 26,000 distinct CDR3 sequences are present, about 8% being singletons, with the ten largest covering 48%. What was sequenced was blood, either unsorted or a sorted T cell fraction (not recorded which). These receptor sequences come from a human donor who was either an allogeneic HSCT recipient or a stem cell or donor lymphocyte infusion donor (not recorded which). It is not recorded whose cells these are; they may come from a transplant donor.

This clonotype showed up many times. This rearrangement joins TRBV20-1 to TRBJ2-7, with 11 bases identical to TRBD2. Germline loops: CDR1 DFQATT, CDR2 SNEGSKA (reference sequence). The CDR3 contains 14 residues. Trimming took 0 bases from V and 6 from J; bases not matched to a gene: 4. The CDR3 sequence is CSARDSGGEGEQYF. The CDR3, as DNA: TGCAGTGCTAGAGATAGCGGGGGGGAGGGCGAGCAGTACTTC.

This clonotype was seen many times. The chain has TRBV28 and TRBJ2-5; TRBD1 matches 7 bases. CDR1 and CDR2 from the germline V gene are MDHEN and SYDVKM. The CDR3 is 18 amino acids. J was trimmed by 4 bases and V by 2 bases; bases with no gene match: 16. The CDR3, as DNA: TGTGCCAGCAGTTTAGCGAGGGGGCGTAGTGGATGGGGAGAGACCCAGTACTTC. Protein sequence: CASSLARGRSGWGETQYF.

In its sample, this clonotype was seen a few times. The chain carries TRBV5-1 and TRBJ1-4, with 10 positions matching TRBD1. Germline-derived CDR1 and CDR2 are SGHRS and YFSETQ. With 0 bases clipped from V and 7 bases from J, the junction kept 3 bases outside the gene matches. The CDR3 has 15 residues. In DNA, the CDR3 is TGCGCCAGCAGCTTGGCTGGACAGGGGGGTGAAAAACTGTTTTTT. It codes for CASSLAGQGGEKLFF.

This clonotype was detected many times. The V gene is TRBV7-9, the J gene TRBJ1-6; D gene unclear. Per the germline V gene, CDR1 is SEHNR and CDR2 is FQNEAQ (reference sequence). V was clipped by 3 bases and J by 7 bases, with 4 bases between them. The CDR3 runs 12 residues. CDR3 in DNA: TGTGCCAGCAGCTTGACCAATTCACCCCTCCACTTT. Translation: CASSLTNSPLHF. Full variable domain (missing parts from reference TRBV7-9 and TRBJ1-6): DTGVSQNPRHKITKRGQNVTFRCDPISEHNRLYWYRQTLGQGPEFLTYFQNEAQLEKSRLLSDRFSAERPKGSFSTLEIQRTEQGDSAMYLCASSLTNSPLHFGNGTRLTVT.

This clonotype was counted between two and nine times. This sequence joins TRBV20-1 and TRBJ2-3, with a weak D call TRBD2 (6 bases). The germline CDR1 and CDR2 sequences are DFQATT and SNEGSKA (reference sequence). The CDR3 has 16 residues. V lost 0 bases, J lost 3 bases, and 16 bases lay in between. The CDR3, as DNA: TGCAGTGCTAGAGATCGGAGACGGGGGAGGACAGATACGCAGTATTTT. Its translation is CSARDRRRGRTDTQYF.

This clonotype was observed a few times. V and J are TRBV20-1 and TRBJ2-3; D remains unclear. CDR3 length: 12 amino acids. Germline CDR1 and CDR2: DFQATT and SNEGSKA (reference sequence). V was cut by 3 bases and J by 10 bases, with 14 bases left in between. The DNA for the CDR3 is TGCAGTGCTAGGTACACGGGTTGGGCGCAGTATTTT. Its translation: CSARYTGWAQYF.

This clonotype was recorded at least ten times. V gene TRBV7-9 combines with J gene TRBJ1-2; no clear D gene. Per the germline V gene, CDR1 is SEHNR and CDR2 is FQNEAQ (reference sequence). The CDR3 loop spans 13 amino acids. V lost 1 base, J lost 4 bases, and 7 bases lay in between. The CDR3 loop is CASSLGESYGYTF. For the CDR3, the DNA is TGTGCCAGCAGCTTAGGAGAAAGCTATGGCTACACCTTC.

This chain connects TRBV21-1 to TRBJ1-6; the DNA was not compared with TRBD1, the D call given in the table. TRBV21-1 is a recognized pseudogene. The CDR3 is 16 amino acids. As DNA, the CDR3 is TGTGCCAGCAGCAAAACAGGGCCCTCCTATAATTCACCCCTCCACTTT. Amino acids: CASSKTGPSYNSPLHF.

This clonotype was counted only a few times. The chain carries TRBV7-9 and TRBJ2-2; 8 bases line up with TRBD1. The germline V gene has CDR1 SEHNR and CDR2 FQNEAQ (reference sequence). The CDR3 runs 15 residues. The J segment lost 9 bases and the V segment lost 3 bases, leaving 9 bases of the junction unmatched. For the CDR3, the DNA is TGTGCCAGCAGCTTCCTCGGACAGGGCTCTCGGGAGCTGTTTTTT. Amino acid sequence: CASSFLGQGSRELFF.

This clonotype occurred many times. V is TRBV6-1 and J is TRBJ2-2; D unclear. Germline loops: CDR1 MNHNS, CDR2 SASEGT. CDR3 size: 14 residues. The germline V and J ends were trimmed by 1 base and 5 bases, with 8 bases remaining between them. The CDR3 loop reads CASSEEWETGELFF. CDR3 sequence (DNA): TGTGCCAGCAGTGAAGAGTGGGAAACCGGGGAGCTGTTTTTT.

This clonotype occurred many times. The V gene is TRBV5-1, the J gene TRBJ1-3; D gene ambiguous. Germline loops: CDR1 SGHRS, CDR2 YFSETQ. With 0 bases removed from V and 5 bases from J, the gap between germline ends came to 9 bases. This CDR3 has 14 amino acids. The CDR3 region is CASSLDGARNTIYF. DNA of the CDR3: TGCGCCAGCAGCTTGGACGGAGCGAGAAACACCATATATTTT. Full variable domain (outside the CDR3, taken from reference TRBV5-1 and TRBJ1-3): KAGVTQTPRYLIKTRGQQVTLSCSPISGHRSVSWYQQTPGQGLQFLFEYFSETQRNKGNFPGRFSGRQFSNSRSEMNVSTLELGDSALYLCASSLDGARNTIYFGEGSWLTVV.

This clonotype was seen a few times. V and J are TRBV28 and TRBJ1-3; 8 bases map to TRBD1. The CDR3 covers 13 residues. The germline V gene has CDR1 MDHEN and CDR2 SYDVKM. J was trimmed by 2 bases and V by 6 bases; bases with no gene match: 0. The CDR3 here is CASRQGAGNTIYF. CDR3 bases: TGTGCCAGCAGACAGGGGGCTGGAAACACCATATATTTT.

This clonotype has a handful of counts. The junction departs from the called germline gene at one end, perhaps through a read error. The rearrangement links TRBV5-8 to TRBJ2-7; 13 bases line up with TRBD2. The CDR3 runs 15 residues. Germline CDR1 and CDR2: SGHTS and YDEGEE. The DNA of the CDR3 is TGTGCCAGCAGCTTGGCCCCCGGGACTAGCGGGACCGCCGGCTTC. It translates to CASSLAPGTSGTAGF. The full variable domain, rest sourced from reference TRBV5-8 and TRBJ2-7, is EAGVTQSPTHLIKTRGQQATLRCSPISGHTSVYWYQQALGLGLQFLLWYDEGEERNRGNFPPRFSGRQFPNYSSELNVNALELEDSALYLCASSLAPGTSGTAGFGPGTRLTVT.

At least ten counts were recorded for this clonotype. The CDR3 reads CASRAPTANTGELFF. The CDR3 DNA reads as TGTGCCAGCAGGGCCCCGACAGCAAACACCGGGGAGCTGTTTTTT. This chain links TRBV5-8 with TRBJ2-2; tentatively, D is TRBD1 (5 bases). The V and J ends lost 5 bases and 2 bases respectively, with 13 bases between them. CDR3 length equals 15 residues. CDR1 SGHTS and CDR2 YDEGEE come from the germline V gene.

V and J are TRBV9 and TRBJ1-1, with D perhaps matching TRBD1 (5 bases). The germline V gene has CDR1 SGDLS and CDR2 YYNGEE. V was trimmed by 4 bases and J by 3 bases, leaving 16 bases between them. The CDR3 spans 15 residues. The CDR3 sequence: CASSPDGWGDTEAFF. For the CDR3, the DNA is TGTGCCAGCAGCCCGGACGGCTGGGGGGACACTGAAGCTTTCTTT.